This TCR beta chain was observed in a study of T cell repertoires in cytomegalovirus infection. The overall study: In the study, CMV epitopes included recently identified HLA-C-restricted and well-studied HLA-B-restricted ones. Public TCR beta signature analysis indicated the presence of both CMV infection and matching HLA type. Findings and limits, study-wide: There were carriers of CMV plus the relevant HLA, and cumulative public TCR beta family frequency identified them. CMV-specific TCR beta clonotypes restricted by HLA-C were the ones dominating the ex vivo response.

The sample holds many counts of this clonotype. Its antigen remains unidentified. The CDR3 is 15 residues long. Germline V gives CDR1 SGHVS, CDR2 FQNEAQ. With V trimmed by 1 base and J by 5 bases, 5 bases remained unmatched. TCRdb re-called the reads with MiXCR, one entry per CDR3 protein. This repertoire shows some 99,000 distinct CDR3 sequences, 25% to 35% found once; its top ten account for approximately 78%. The chain couples TRBV7-8 to TRBJ2-5; 9 positions match TRBD2. The sample consisted of CD8+ T cells from cultured PBMCs, taken from culture after CMV antigen stimulation. The receptor was derived from a human donor in good health (CMV status not recorded). Some clones in this sample may be carry-over from other donors' samples. The CDR3 sequence: CASSLVAGGSETQYF. The DNA for the CDR3 is TGTGCCAGCAGCTTAGTGGCGGGGGGGTCCGAGACCCAGTACTTC.